The 29 T cell receptor beta chains below come from one sample, sequenced in a study of T cell changes during pregnancy in multiple sclerosis. The repertoire was sequenced with immunoSEQ multiplex PCR; TCRdb's copy has only in-frame clones and lacks some. The repertoire consists of around 70,000 clones, with 92% occurring once and the leading ten covering almost 1.5%. Sequenced here: peripheral blood, sampled after pregnancy. The receptors stem from a female donor with multiple sclerosis, enrolled in a pregnancy study.

This sequence joins TRBV30 and TRBJ2-2; D may be TRBD2 (6 bases). Per germline, CDR1 GTSNPN and CDR2 SVGIG (reference sequence). With 5 bases removed from V and 6 bases from J, the gap between germline ends came to 13 bases. The CDR3 sequence is 13 residues long. CDR3 DNA sequence: TGTGCCTGGGATAGAGGGGAGGCCGGGGAGCTGTTTTTT. The encoded protein is CAWDRGEAGELFF.

V usage is TRBV19 and J usage is TRBJ1-2; 8 bases agree with TRBD1. Trimming cost V 4 bases and J 4 bases; bases outside gene matches: 8. The CDR3 totals 15 residues. Per the germline V gene, CDR1 is LNHDA and CDR2 is SQIVND (reference sequence). The CDR3 coding sequence is TGTGCCAGTAGTACCCAGACAGGGGTGGGCTATGGCTACACCTTC. Amino acid sequence: CASSTQTGVGYGYTF.

The chain couples TRBV7-9 to TRBJ2-2; D possibly corresponds to TRBD2 (6 bases). Trimming took off 5 bases at V and 2 bases at J, with 15 bases between the two ends. This CDR3 is built from 16 residues. The germline V gene has CDR1 SEHNR and CDR2 FQNEAQ (reference sequence). CDR3: CASSEPGLTNTGELFF. The CDR3 DNA is TGTGCCAGCAGCGAGCCGGGACTCACTAACACCGGGGAGCTGTTTTTT.

The rearrangement links TRBV6-1 to TRBJ2-7; TRBD1 matches 9 bases. The CDR3 is made up of 15 amino acids. Per germline, CDR1 MNHNS and CDR2 SASEGT. Germline trimming cut 8 bases from V and 7 bases from J; bases unmatched to any gene: 15. The CDR3 is CASLNGQGSFWEQYF. CDR3 DNA sequence: TGTGCCAGCCTAAACGGACAGGGGTCGTTTTGGGAGCAGTACTTC.

This chain uses TRBV19 with TRBJ1-2; 8 positions agree with TRBD1. Looked up from germline, CDR1 is LNHDA and CDR2 is SQIVND (reference sequence). The V segment lost 6 bases and the J segment 2 bases; nucleotides outside the gene matches: 5. CDR3 length: 14 amino acids. The CDR3 region has the DNA TGTGCCAGTAGCCCGACAGGGGAAAACTATGGCTACACCTTC. The encoded protein is CASSPTGENYGYTF.

The chain carries TRBV30 and TRBJ2-7; a weak D match, TRBD1 (6 bases). V dropped 5 bases and J dropped 1 base, with 15 bases sitting between them. CDR3 length equals 14 residues. CDR1 GTSNPN and CDR2 SVGIG come from the germline V gene (reference sequence). CDR3 nucleotides: TGTGCCTGGCAATCGGACAGACAATCCTACGAGCAGTACTTC. Amino acid sequence: CAWQSDRQSYEQYF. Supplemented by reference TRBV30 and TRBJ2-7, the full variable domain reads SQTIHQWPATLVQPVGSPLSLECTVEGTSNPNLYWYRQAAGRGLQLLFYSVGIGQISSEVPQNLSASRPQDRQFILSSKKLLLSDSGFYLCAWQSDRQSYEQYFGPGTRLTVT.

V is TRBV4-1 and J is TRBJ1-2; D may be TRBD1 (6 bases). The germline V and J ends were trimmed by 2 bases and 4 bases, with 11 bases remaining between them. CDR1 is MGHRA, CDR2 YSYEKL, per germline. This CDR3 spans 14 amino acids. The chain's CDR3 is CASSQFGQRYGYTF. In DNA, the CDR3 is TGCGCCAGCAGCCAATTTGGACAGCGCTATGGCTACACCTTC.

The gene calls are TRBV29-1 and TRBJ2-7; 9 bases agree with TRBD2. The V gene end was trimmed by 2 bases and the J gene end by 6 bases; junction bases not matched to a gene: 5. The CDR3 loop spans 13 amino acids. CDR1 and CDR2 from the germline V gene are SQVTM and ANQGSEA. The CDR3 region is CSVEFAGGLEQYF. The CDR3 DNA follows: TGCAGCGTTGAATTTGCGGGAGGGCTCGAGCAGTACTTC.

The chain recombines TRBV5-1 with TRBJ1-1; 7 nucleotides agree with TRBD1. Germline values: CDR1 SGHRS, CDR2 YFSETQ. CDR3 length equals 16 residues. J gave up 0 bases and V 4 bases, and 9 bases lay outside the gene matches. The CDR3 bases are TGCGCCAGCAGCCCCGGGACAGATGCCATGAACACTGAAGCTTTCTTT. Its protein is CASSPGTDAMNTEAFF.

The chain recombines TRBV18 with TRBJ2-5; D not certain. Germline assignment: CDR1 KGHSH and CDR2 LQKENI. The CDR3 totals 12 residues. V was shortened by 0 bases and J by 6 bases, with 5 bases between the two germline ends. The CDR3 here is CASSPPSKTQYF. The CDR3 nucleotides read TGTGCCAGCTCACCACCGTCAAAGACCCAGTACTTC.

This chain links TRBV5-6 with TRBJ2-7; TRBD2 matches 9 bases. This CDR3 region has 16 residues. Germline loops: CDR1 SGHDT, CDR2 YYEEEE. V shed 1 base, J shed 3 bases, and the junction held 8 bases outside the gene matches. In DNA form, the CDR3 reads TGTGCCAGCAGCTTGCTCGGCGGGAGGGGGGTCTACGAGCAGTACTTC. This codes for CASSLLGGRGVYEQYF.

The rearrangement uses TRBV10-3 and TRBJ1-2, with TRBD1 matching 8 bases. CDR1 and CDR2 from the germline V gene are ENHRY and SYGVKD. The V segment lost 3 bases and the J segment 6 bases; nucleotides outside the gene matches: 6. CDR3 length equals 14 residues. The CDR3 loop reads CAISDLGQDDGYTF. The CDR3 nucleotides read TGTGCCATCAGTGACTTGGGACAGGACGATGGCTACACCTTC.

This chain connects TRBV29-1 to TRBJ1-1; possible D gene TRBD1, 6 bases. CDR1 and CDR2 from the germline V gene are SQVTM and ANQGSEA. Trimming removed 4 bases from V and 2 bases from J, with 14 bases in between. The length of the CDR3 is 14 residues. CDR3 loop: CSVGSARGNTEAFF. As DNA, the CDR3 is TGCAGCGTTGGGTCGGCCAGGGGAAACACTGAAGCTTTCTTT. Supplemented by reference TRBV29-1 and TRBJ1-1, the full variable domain reads SAVISQKPSRDICQRGTSLTIQCQVDSQVTMMFWYRQQPGQSLTLIATANQGSEATYESGFVIDKFPISRPNLTFSTLTVSNMSPEDSSIYLCSVGSARGNTEAFFGQGTRLTVV.

The chain uses TRBV10-1 and TRBJ2-1; 8 bases line up with TRBD2. This CDR3 is 14 amino acids long. Trimming at V came to 3 bases and at J to 7 bases, leaving 5 bases not matched to a gene. The germline gives CDR1 WNHNN, CDR2 SYGVQD (reference sequence). The CDR3 loop is CASSDQREWNEQFF. For the CDR3, the DNA is TGCGCCAGCAGTGACCAGCGGGAGTGGAATGAGCAGTTCTTC.

V is TRBV6-1 and J is TRBJ2-3; D not certain. V dropped 7 bases and J dropped 1 base, with 9 bases sitting between them. Germline assignment: CDR1 MNHNS and CDR2 SASEGT. The CDR3 is made up of 13 amino acids. The CDR3 protein is CASNQLRTDTQYF. The CDR3 region has the DNA TGTGCCAGCAACCAGTTACGCACAGATACGCAGTATTTT.

To note about this clone: This sample also contains other DNA sequences that code for the same CDR3. The chain joins TRBV7-3 to TRBJ1-1; 8 bases match TRBD1. Germline V gene data show CDR1 as SGHTA and CDR2 as FQGTGA. V lost 1 base and J lost 4; bases outside the gene matches: 2. This CDR3 has 14 amino acids. Here the CDR3 DNA reads TGTGCCAGCAGCTTAAGCACAGGGGGCACTGAAGCTTTCTTT. Residues: CASSLSTGGTEAFF. Together with reference TRBV7-3 and TRBJ1-1, the CDR3 gives the full variable domain: GAGVSQTPSNKVTEKGKYVELRCDPISGHTALYWYRQSLGQGPEFLIYFQGTGAADDSGLPNDRFFAVRPEGSVSTLKIQRTERGDSAVYLCASSLSTGGTEAFFGQGTRLTVV.

This chain joins TRBV5-1 and TRBJ2-5; 8 bases line up with TRBD1. This CDR3 region has 15 residues. In germline, CDR1 is SGHRS, CDR2 YFSETQ. Trimming cost V 0 bases and J 5 bases; bases outside gene matches: 6. CDR3 nucleotide sequence: TGCGCCAGCAGCTTGGTTCAGGGGGCGGTGGAGACCCAGTACTTC. Its translation is CASSLVQGAVETQYF.

This chain uses TRBV6-5 with TRBJ1-1; a possible D gene is TRBD1 (5 bases). The CDR3 is 15 residues long. CDR1 is MNHEY and CDR2 is SVGAGI in the germline V gene. V gave up 5 bases and J gave up 3 bases, with 16 bases separating them. The CDR3 DNA sequence: TGTGCCAGCAGTCCAGGGTTGGTAATGGACACTGAAGCTTTCTTT. It encodes CASSPGLVMDTEAFF.

As concerns this clone: The sample contains more than one DNA sequence encoding this CDR3. This chain links TRBV28 with TRBJ2-7; 10 bases match TRBD1. Losses at the gene ends were 6 bases for V and 4 bases for J; bases not matched to a gene: 3. CDR1 and CDR2 from the germline V gene are MDHEN and SYDVKM. The CDR3 has 13 amino acids. The CDR3 is CASRTGGGYEQYF. The CDR3 DNA sequence: TGTGCCAGCAGGACAGGGGGCGGATACGAGCAGTACTTC.

This rearrangement joins TRBV12-5 to TRBJ2-1, with TRBD1 identical over 7 bases. V lost 5 bases to trimming and J lost 7 bases; unmatched junction nucleotides: 8. The CDR3 consists of 14 residues. The germline V gene has CDR1 LGHNT and CDR2 FRNRAP. CDR3 nucleotide sequence: TGTGCTAGTGGTCCCGACAGGGAAACGAATGAGCAGTTCTTC. It translates to CASGPDRETNEQFF.

The rearrangement links TRBV29-1 to TRBJ2-1; 8 bases line up with TRBD1. Germline assignment: CDR1 SQVTM and CDR2 ANQGSEA. V lost 7 bases and J lost 2; bases outside the gene matches: 10. CDR3 length equals 15 residues. The CDR3 spells CSGSRDRNTYNEQFF. The CDR3 DNA follows: TGCAGCGGATCCCGGGACAGGAATACCTACAATGAGCAGTTCTTC.

This chain links TRBV5-1 with TRBJ2-3; D call uncertain. The CDR3 contains 12 residues. V lost 7 bases, J lost 7 bases, and 13 bases lay in between. Germline V gene lookup returns CDR1 SGHRS and CDR2 YFSETQ. CDR3 nucleotides: TGCGCCAGCTTCAGTCAATCGAATACGCAGTATTTT. Translated, it gives CASFSQSNTQYF.

This chain joins TRBV2 and TRBJ2-7; 8 bases are a match to TRBD1. CDR1 SNHLY and CDR2 FYNNEI come from the germline V gene. CDR3 length equals 14 residues. Trimming at V came to 6 bases and at J to 6 bases, leaving 10 bases not matched to a gene. CDR3 amino acids: CASSLPTGAGEQYF. The CDR3 DNA follows: TGTGCCAGCAGCCTACCGACAGGGGCCGGCGAGCAGTACTTC.

The CDR3 reads CASSEQGHGYTF. CDR3 DNA: TGTGCCAGCAGTGAACAGGGACATGGCTACACCTTC. The gene calls are TRBV27 and TRBJ1-2; possibly TRBD1 for D (6 bases). V was pared by 5 bases and J by 6 bases, with 10 bases between. The CDR3 loop spans 12 amino acids. Germline-derived CDR1 and CDR2 are MNHEY and SMNVEV (reference sequence).

CDR3 loop: CASPEDRGHGYTF. For the CDR3, the DNA is TGTGCCAGCCCTGAGGACAGGGGGCACGGCTACACCTTC. The chain is built from TRBV27 and TRBJ1-2; 11 nucleotides line up with TRBD1. The J segment lost 8 bases and the V segment lost 8 bases, leaving 7 bases of the junction unmatched. The CDR3 spans 13 residues. The germline CDR1 and CDR2 sequences are MNHEY and SMNVEV (reference sequence).

The CDR3 sequence: CASRHDREWGETQYF. Here the CDR3 DNA reads TGTGCCAGCAGACACGACAGGGAATGGGGGGAGACCCAGTACTTC. This chain connects TRBV6-5 to TRBJ2-5, with 7 bases matching TRBD1. Germline lookup yields CDR1 MNHEY and CDR2 SVGAGI. The length of the CDR3 is 15 residues. After removal of 6 bases from V and 5 bases from J, the junction contained 12 bases not matched to a gene.

V usage is TRBV28 and J usage is TRBJ2-1; D may be TRBD1 (7 bases). Per germline, CDR1 MDHEN and CDR2 SYDVKM. The CDR3 loop spans 18 amino acids. Trimming cost V 7 bases and J 5 bases, with 27 bases left between them. The CDR3 loop reads CASISGQVPGSRNNEQFF. CDR3 nucleotides: TGTGCCAGCATTAGCGGACAGGTCCCTGGGTCAAGGAACAATGAGCAGTTCTTC.

The gene calls are TRBV7-2 and TRBJ2-2, with 12 bases lining up with TRBD2. Germline V lookup: CDR1 SGHTA, CDR2 FQGNSA. V was pared by 5 bases and J by 6 bases, with 10 bases of the junction left unmatched. The CDR3 runs to 17 residues. CDR3 sequence: CASSRGGLAGRPGELFF. The CDR3 DNA reads as TGTGCCAGCAGCCGCGGCGGACTAGCGGGGAGGCCCGGGGAGCTGTTTTTT.

The chain carries TRBV7-8 and TRBJ2-5; a possible D gene is TRBD2 (5 bases). The CDR3 has 13 residues. Germline lookup yields CDR1 SGHVS and CDR2 FQNEAQ. Trimming cost V 1 base and J 4 bases, with 7 bases left between them. The CDR3 sequence is CASSLGRGETQYF. CDR3 sequence (DNA): TGTGCCAGCAGCTTAGGCCGGGGAGAGACCCAGTACTTC. The full variable domain, completed using reference TRBV7-8 and TRBJ2-5, is GAGVSQSPRYKVAKRGQDVALRCDPISGHVSLFWYQQALGQGPEFLTYFQNEAQLDKSGLPSDRFFAERPEGSVSTLKIQRTQQEDSAVYLCASSLGRGETQYFGPGTRLLVL.